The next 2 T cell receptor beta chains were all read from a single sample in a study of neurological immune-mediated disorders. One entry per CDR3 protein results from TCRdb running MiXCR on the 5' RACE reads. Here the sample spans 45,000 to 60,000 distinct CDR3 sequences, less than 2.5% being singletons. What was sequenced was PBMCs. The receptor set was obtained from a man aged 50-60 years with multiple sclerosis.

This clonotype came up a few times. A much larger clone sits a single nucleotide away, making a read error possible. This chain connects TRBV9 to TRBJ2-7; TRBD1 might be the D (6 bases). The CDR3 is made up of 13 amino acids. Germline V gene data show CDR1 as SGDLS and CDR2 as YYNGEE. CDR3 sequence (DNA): TGTGTCAGCAGCGTAGACCCAGGGGACGAGCAGTACTTC. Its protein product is CVSSVDPGDEQYF.

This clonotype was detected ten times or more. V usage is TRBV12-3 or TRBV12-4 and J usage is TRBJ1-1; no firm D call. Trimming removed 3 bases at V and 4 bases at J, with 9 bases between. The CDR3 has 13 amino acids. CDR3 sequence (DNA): TGTGCCAGCAGTTTGGTTTACGGCACTGAAGCTTTCTTT. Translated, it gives CASSLVYGTEAFF.